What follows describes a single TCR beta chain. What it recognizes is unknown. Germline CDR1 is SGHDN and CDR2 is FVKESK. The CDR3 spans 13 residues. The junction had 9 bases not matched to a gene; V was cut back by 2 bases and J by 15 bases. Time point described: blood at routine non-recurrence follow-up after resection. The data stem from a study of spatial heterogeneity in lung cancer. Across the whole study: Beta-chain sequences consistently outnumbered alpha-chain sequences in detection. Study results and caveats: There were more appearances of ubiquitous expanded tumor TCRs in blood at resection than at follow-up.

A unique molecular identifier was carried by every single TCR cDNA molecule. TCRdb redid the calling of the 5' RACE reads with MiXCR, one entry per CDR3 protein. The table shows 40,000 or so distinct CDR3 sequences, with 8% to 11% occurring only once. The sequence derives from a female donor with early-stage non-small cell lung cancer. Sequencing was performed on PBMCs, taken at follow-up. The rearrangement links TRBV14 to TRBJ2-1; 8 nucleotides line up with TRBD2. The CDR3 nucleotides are TGTGCCAGCAGCCAAACTAGCGGAGTCCCACCGTTCTTC. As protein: CASSQTSGVPPFF. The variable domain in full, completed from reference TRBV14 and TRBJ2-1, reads EAGVTQFPSHSVIEKGQTVTLRCDPISGHDNLYWYRRVMGKEIKFLLHFVKESKQDESGMPNNRFLAERTGGTYSTLKVQPAELEDSGVYFCASSQTSGVPPFFGPGTRLTVL.